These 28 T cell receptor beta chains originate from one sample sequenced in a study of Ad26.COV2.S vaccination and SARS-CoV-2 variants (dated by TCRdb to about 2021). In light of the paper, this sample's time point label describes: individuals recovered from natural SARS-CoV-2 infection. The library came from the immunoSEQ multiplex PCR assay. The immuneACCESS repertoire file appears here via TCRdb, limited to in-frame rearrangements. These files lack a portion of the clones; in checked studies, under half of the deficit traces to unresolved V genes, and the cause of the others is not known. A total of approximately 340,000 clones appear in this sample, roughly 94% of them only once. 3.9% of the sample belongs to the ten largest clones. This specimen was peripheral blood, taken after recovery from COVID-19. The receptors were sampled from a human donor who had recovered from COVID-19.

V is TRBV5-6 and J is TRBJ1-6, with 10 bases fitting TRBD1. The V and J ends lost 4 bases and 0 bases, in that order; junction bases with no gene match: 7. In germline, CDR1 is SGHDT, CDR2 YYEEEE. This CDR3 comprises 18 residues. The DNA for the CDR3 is TGTGCCAGCAGCAAACGGGACAGGGGTAGCTCCTATAATTCACCCCTCCACTTT. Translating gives CASSKRDRGSSYNSPLHF.

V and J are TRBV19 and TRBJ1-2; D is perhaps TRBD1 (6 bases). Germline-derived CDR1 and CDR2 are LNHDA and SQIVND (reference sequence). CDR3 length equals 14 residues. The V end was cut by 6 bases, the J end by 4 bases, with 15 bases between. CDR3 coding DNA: TGTGCCAGTAGCAACTCGGACAGTGCCTATGGCTACACCTTC. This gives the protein CASSNSDSAYGYTF.

The CDR3 nucleotides are TGTGCCAGCAGTTTATCGGGGTCAGGGGGCTACACTGAAGCTTTCTTT. This gives the protein CASSLSGSGGYTEAFF. The chain uses TRBV27 and TRBJ1-1, with 8 bases aligning to TRBD1. The CDR3 has 16 amino acids. After removal of 0 bases from V and 3 bases from J, the junction contained 6 bases not matched to a gene. Germline V lookup: CDR1 MNHEY, CDR2 SMNVEV (reference sequence).

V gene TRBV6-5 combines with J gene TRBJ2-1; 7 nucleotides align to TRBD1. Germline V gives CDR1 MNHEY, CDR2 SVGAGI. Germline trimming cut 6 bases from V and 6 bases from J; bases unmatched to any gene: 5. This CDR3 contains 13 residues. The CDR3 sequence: CASRTTGSNEQFF. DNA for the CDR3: TGTGCCAGCAGGACGACAGGGAGCAATGAGCAGTTCTTC.

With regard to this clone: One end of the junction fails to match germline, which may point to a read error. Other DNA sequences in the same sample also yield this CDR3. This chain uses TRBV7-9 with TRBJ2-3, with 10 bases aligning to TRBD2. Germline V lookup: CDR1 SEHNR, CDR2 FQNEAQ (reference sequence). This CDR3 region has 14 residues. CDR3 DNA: TGTGCCAGCAGCCTAGCGGGGGCGACAGATACGCAGTATTTT. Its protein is CASSLAGATDTQYF.

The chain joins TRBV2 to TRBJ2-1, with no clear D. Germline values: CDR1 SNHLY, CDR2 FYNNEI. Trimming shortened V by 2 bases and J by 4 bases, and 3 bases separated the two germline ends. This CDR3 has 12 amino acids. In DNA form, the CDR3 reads TGTGCCAGCAGTGAAAGGTACAATGAGCAGTTCTTC. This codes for CASSERYNEQFF.

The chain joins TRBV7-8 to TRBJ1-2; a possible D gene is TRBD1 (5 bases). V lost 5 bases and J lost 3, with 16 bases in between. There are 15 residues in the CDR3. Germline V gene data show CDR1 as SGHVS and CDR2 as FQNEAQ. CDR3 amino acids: CASSDPGTKDYGYTF. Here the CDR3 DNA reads TGTGCCAGCAGCGACCCAGGGACCAAGGACTATGGCTACACCTTC.

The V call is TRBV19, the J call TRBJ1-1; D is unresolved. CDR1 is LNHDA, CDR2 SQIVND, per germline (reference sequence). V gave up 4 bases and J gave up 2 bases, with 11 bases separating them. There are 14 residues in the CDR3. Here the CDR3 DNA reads TGTGCCAGTAGTACCTACGTCACCAACACTGAAGCTTTCTTT. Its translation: CASSTYVTNTEAFF.

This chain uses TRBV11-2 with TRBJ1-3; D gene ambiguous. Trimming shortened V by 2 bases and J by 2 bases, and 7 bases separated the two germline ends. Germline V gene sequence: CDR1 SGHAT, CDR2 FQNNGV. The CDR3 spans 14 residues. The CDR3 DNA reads TGTGCCAGCAGCTTATACGGGGCTGGAAACACCATATATTTT. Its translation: CASSLYGAGNTIYF.

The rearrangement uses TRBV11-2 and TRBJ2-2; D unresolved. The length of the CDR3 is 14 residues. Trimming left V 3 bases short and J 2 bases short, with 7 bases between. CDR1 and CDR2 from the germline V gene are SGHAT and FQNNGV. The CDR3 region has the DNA TGTGCCAGCAGCTTGACACCAAACACCGGGGAGCTGTTTTTT. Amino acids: CASSLTPNTGELFF.

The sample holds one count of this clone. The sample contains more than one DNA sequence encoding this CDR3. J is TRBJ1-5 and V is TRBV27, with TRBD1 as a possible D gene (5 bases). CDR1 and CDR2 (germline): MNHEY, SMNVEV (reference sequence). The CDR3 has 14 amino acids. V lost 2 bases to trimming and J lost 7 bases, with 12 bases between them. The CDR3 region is CASSLVLGGQPQHF. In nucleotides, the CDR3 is TGTGCCAGCAGTTTAGTTTTGGGGGGGCAGCCCCAGCATTTT.

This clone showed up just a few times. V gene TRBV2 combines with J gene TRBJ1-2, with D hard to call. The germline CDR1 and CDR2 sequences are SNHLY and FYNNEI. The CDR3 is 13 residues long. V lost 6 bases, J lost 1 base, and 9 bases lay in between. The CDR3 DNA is TGTGCCAGCAGGCCGTGGGATAACTATGGCTACACCTTC. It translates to CASRPWDNYGYTF.

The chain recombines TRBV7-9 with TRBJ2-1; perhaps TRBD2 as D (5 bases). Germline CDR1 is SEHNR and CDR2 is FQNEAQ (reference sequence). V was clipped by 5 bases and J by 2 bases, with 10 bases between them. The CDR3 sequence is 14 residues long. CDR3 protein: CASSPGLTYNEQFF. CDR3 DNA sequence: TGTGCCAGCAGCCCCGGACTGACCTACAATGAGCAGTTCTTC.

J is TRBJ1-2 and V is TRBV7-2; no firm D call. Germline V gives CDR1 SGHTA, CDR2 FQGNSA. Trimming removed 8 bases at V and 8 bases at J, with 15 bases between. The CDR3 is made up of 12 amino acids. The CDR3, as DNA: TGTGCCAGCCTGGGGATCACGAGAGGCTACACCTTC. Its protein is CASLGITRGYTF.

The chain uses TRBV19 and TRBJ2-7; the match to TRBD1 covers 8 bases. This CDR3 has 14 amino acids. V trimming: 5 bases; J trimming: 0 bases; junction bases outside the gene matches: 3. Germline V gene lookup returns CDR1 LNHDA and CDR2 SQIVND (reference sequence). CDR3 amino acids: CASSRDRNSYEQYF. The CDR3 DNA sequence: TGTGCCAGTAGTCGGGACAGGAACTCCTACGAGCAGTACTTC.

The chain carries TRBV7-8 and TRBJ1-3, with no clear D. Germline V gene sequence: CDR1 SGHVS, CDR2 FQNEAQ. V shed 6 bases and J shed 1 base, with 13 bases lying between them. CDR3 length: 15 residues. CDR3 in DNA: TGTGCCAGCAGTCCGACCGGGATATCTGGAAACACCATATATTTT. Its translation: CASSPTGISGNTIYF.

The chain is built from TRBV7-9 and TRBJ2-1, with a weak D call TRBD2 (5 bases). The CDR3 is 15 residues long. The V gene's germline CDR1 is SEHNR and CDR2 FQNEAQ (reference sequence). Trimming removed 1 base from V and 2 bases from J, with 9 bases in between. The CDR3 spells CASSLGTRAYNEQFF. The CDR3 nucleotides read TGTGCCAGCAGCTTAGGTACTAGAGCCTACAATGAGCAGTTCTTC.

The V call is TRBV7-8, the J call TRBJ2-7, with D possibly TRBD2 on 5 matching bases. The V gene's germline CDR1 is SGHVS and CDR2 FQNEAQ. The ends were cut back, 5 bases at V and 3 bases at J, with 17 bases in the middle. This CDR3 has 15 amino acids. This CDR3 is CASSAEGDLLYEQYF. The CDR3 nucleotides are TGTGCCAGCAGCGCAGAGGGCGACCTCCTCTACGAGCAGTACTTC.

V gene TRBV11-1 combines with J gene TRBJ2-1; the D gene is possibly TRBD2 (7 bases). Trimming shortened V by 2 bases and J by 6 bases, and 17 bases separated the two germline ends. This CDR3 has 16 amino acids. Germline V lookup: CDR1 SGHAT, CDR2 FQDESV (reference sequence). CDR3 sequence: CASSLSPRGAVNEQFF. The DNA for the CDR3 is TGTGCCAGCAGCTTAAGCCCTCGGGGGGCGGTCAATGAGCAGTTCTTC.

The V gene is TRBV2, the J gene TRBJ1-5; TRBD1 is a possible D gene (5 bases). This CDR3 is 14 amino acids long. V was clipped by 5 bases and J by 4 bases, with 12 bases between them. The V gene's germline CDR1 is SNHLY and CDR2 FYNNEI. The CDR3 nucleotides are TGTGCCAGCAGTCCTAGACAGATTAATCAGCCCCAGCATTTT. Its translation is CASSPRQINQPQHF.

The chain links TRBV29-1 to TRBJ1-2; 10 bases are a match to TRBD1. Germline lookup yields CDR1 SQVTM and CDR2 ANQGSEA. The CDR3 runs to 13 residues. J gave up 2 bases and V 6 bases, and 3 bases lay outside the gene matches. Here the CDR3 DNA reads TGCAGCGTGCCGGGACAGGGGAACTATGGCTACACCTTC. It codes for CSVPGQGNYGYTF.

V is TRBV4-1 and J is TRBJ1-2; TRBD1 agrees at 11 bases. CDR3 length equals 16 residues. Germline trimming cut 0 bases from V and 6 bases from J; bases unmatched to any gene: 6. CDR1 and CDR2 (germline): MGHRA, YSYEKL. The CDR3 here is CASSQDGTGGIHGYTF. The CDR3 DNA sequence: TGCGCCAGCAGCCAAGACGGGACAGGGGGTATCCATGGCTACACCTTC.

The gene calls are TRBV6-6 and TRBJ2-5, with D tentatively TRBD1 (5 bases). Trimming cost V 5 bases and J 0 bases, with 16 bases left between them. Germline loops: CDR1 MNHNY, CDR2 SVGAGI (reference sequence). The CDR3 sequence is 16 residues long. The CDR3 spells CASSPGNKLNQETQYF. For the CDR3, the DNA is TGTGCCAGCAGTCCAGGGAACAAACTTAACCAAGAGACCCAGTACTTC.

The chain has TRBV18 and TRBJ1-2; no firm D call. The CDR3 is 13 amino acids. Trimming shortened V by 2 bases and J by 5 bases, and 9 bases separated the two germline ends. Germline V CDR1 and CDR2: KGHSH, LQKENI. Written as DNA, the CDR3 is TGTGCCAGCTCACCAGGACTGATTTATGGCTACACCTTC. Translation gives CASSPGLIYGYTF. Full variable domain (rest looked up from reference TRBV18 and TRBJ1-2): NAGVMQNPRHLVRRRGQEARLRCSPMKGHSHVYWYRQLPEEGLKFMVYLQKENIIDESGMPKERFSAEFPKEGPSILRIQQVVRGDSAAYFCASSPGLIYGYTFGSGTRLTVV.

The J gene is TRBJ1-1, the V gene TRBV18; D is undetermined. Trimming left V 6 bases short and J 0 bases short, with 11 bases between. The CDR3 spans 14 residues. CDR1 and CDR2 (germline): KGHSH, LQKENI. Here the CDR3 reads CASSQGRLNTEAFF. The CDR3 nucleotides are TGTGCCAGCTCTCAAGGGCGGTTGAACACTGAAGCTTTCTTT.

CDR3 sequence (DNA): TGTGCCAGCCGGGGGGCGGACACTGAAGCTTTCTTT. Protein: CASRGADTEAFF. The chain has TRBV13 and TRBJ1-1; D may be TRBD1 (6 bases). The CDR3 is 12 residues long. Trimming stripped 8 bases from V and 3 bases from J, with 10 bases between. Per the germline V gene, CDR1 is PRHDT and CDR2 is FYEKMQ (reference sequence).

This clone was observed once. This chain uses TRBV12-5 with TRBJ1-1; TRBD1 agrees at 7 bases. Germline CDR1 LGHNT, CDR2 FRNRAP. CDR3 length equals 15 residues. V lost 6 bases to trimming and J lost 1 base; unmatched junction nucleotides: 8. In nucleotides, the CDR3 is TGTGCTAGTGGCCGTCCCGGGACAGAGAACACTGAAGCTTTCTTT. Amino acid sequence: CASGRPGTENTEAFF.

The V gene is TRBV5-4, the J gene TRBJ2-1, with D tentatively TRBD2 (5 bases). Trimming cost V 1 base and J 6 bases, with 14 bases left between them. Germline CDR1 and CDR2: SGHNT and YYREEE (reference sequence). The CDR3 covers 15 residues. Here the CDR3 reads CASSLSSSRINEQFF. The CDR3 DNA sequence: TGTGCCAGCAGCTTGTCGTCTAGCAGGATCAATGAGCAGTTCTTC.